Detailed here is one T cell receptor beta chain. Antigen unknown. The immunoSEQ assay was v3. Survey-level samples got approximately 2.1 million read pairs; deep-level samples got roughly 5-6.5 million. Profiled with immunoSEQ multiplex PCR; TCRdb holds only in-frame clones, not every one. The table records around 50,000 clones, around 79% of them present only once. These data come from a study of TIL therapy for anti-PD-1-resistant metastatic lung cancer. The overall study: Median patient age was 54, ranging about 38-80 years.

Looked up from germline, CDR1 is LNHDA and CDR2 is SQIVND (reference sequence). The CDR3 totals 12 residues. V lost 3 bases and J lost 3, with 6 bases in between. Time point indicated: pre-treatment sample, taken before nivolumab and TIL therapy. Regarding the study as a whole: The cohort had more treatment-naive, never-smoker and oncogene-addicted patients than typical.

V usage is TRBV19 and J usage is TRBJ2-7, with D perhaps TRBD2 (5 bases). The specimen was blood, collected at baseline. The receptor's source is a person aged 25 to 79 with non-small cell lung cancer. This chain's CDR3 is CASSIEGYEQYF. CDR3 DNA: TGTGCCAGTAGTATCGAGGGCTACGAGCAGTACTTC. Complete variable domain (other parts from reference TRBV19 and TRBJ2-7): DGGITQSPKYLFRKEGQNVTLSCEQNLNHDAMYWYRQDPGQGLRLIYYSQIVNDFQKGDIAEGYSVSREKKESFPLTVTSAQKNPTAFYLCASSIEGYEQYFGPGTRLTVT.